This TCR beta chain stems from a study of shared clonotypes between healthy human individuals. Study at large: Researchers assigned three CD4 naive, three CD4 memory, two CD8 naive and one CD8 memory plate to each donor. General study points: Some clonotypes were shared by all four sorted-subset donors, while others were not shared. The non-shared ones had lower generation probabilities than the shared ones. Naive subsets generally had larger estimated richness than memory subsets.

In regard to this clone: Its antigen is still unknown.

Evenly divided among several immunoSEQ plates was the genomic DNA of each subset. Assay used: immunoSEQ multiplex PCR; TCRdb lists only in-frame clones, some missing. The sample lists some 2,100,000 clones; roughly 95% were seen once. Germline CDR1 is SGHTA and CDR2 is FQGTGA. The CDR3 loop spans 17 amino acids. V trimming: 6 bases; J trimming: 5 bases; junction bases outside the gene matches: 16. The V call is TRBV7-3, the J call TRBJ2-5, with 9 positions matching TRBD2. The sequence was obtained from a man younger than 30 in good health. What was sequenced was naive CD4+ T cells sorted from blood. The subset here: CD45RA+ positively selected. CDR3 amino acids: CASSFLGASGVAETQYF. For the CDR3, the DNA is TGTGCCAGCAGTTTCCTAGGGGCTAGCGGGGTTGCGGAGACCCAGTACTTC.